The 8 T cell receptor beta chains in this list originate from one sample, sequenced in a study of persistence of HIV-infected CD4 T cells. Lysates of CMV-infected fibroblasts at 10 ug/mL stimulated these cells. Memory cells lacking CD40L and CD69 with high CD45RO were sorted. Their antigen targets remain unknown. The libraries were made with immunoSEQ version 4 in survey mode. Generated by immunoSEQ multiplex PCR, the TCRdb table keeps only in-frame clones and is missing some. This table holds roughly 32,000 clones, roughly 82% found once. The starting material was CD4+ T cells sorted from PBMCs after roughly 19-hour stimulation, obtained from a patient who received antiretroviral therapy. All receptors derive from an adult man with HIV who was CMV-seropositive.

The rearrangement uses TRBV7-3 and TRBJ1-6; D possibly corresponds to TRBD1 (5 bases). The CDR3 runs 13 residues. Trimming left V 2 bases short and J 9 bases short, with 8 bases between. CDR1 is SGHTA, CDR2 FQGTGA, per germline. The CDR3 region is CASSLGTGSPLHF. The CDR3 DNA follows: TGTGCCAGCAGCTTAGGAACAGGTTCACCCCTCCACTTT.

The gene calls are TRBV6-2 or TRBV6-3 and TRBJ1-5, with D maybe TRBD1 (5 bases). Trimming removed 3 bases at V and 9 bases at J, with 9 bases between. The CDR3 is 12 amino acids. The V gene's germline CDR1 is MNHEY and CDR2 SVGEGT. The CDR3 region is CASSYGGGPQHF. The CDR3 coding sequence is TGTGCCAGCAGTTATGGGGGGGGGCCCCAGCATTTT.

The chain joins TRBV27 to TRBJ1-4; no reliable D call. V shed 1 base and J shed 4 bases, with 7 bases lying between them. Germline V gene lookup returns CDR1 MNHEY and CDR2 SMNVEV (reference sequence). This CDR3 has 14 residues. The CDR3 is CASSLYTDNEKLFF. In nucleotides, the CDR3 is TGTGCCAGCAGTTTATACACGGATAATGAAAAACTGTTTTTT.

DNA for the CDR3: TGTGCCAGCAGCTGGGAGGGACAGGGTGTAAACTATGGCTACACCTTC. Translation: CASSWEGQGVNYGYTF. This chain uses TRBV5-6 with TRBJ1-2; 9 bases are shared with TRBD1. Germline-derived CDR1 and CDR2 are SGHDT and YYEEEE. There are 16 residues in the CDR3. Trimming at V came to 3 bases and at J to 2 bases, leaving 8 bases not matched to a gene.

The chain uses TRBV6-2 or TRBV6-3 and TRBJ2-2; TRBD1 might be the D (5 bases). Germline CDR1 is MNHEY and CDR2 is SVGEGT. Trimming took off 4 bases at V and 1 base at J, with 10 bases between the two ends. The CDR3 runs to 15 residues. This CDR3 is CASSSSRGNTGELFF. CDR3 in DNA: TGTGCCAGCAGTTCTAGTAGGGGGAACACCGGGGAGCTGTTTTTT.

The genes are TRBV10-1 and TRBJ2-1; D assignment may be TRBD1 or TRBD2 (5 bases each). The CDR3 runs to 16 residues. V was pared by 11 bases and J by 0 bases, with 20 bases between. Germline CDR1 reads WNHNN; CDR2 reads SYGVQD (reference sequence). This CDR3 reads CAGDGNSPSSYNEQFF. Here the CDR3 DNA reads TGCGCCGGGGACGGCAATAGTCCGAGCTCCTACAATGAGCAGTTCTTC.

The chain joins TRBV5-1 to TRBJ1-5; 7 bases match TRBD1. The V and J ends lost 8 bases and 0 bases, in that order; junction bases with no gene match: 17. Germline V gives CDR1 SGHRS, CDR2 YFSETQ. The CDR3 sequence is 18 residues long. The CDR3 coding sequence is TGCGCCAGTCGACACAGGGGCGCCGGGATGTATAGCAATCAGCCCCAGCATTTT. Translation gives CASRHRGAGMYSNQPQHF. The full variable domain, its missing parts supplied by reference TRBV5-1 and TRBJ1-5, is KAGVTQTPRYLIKTRGQQVTLSCSPISGHRSVSWYQQTPGQGLQFLFEYFSETQRNKGNFPGRFSGRQFSNSRSEMNVSTLELGDSALYLCASRHRGAGMYSNQPQHFGDGTRLSIL.

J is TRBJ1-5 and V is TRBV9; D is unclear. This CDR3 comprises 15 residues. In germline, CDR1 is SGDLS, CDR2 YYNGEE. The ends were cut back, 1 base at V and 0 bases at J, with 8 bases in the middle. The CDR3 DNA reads TGTGCCAGCAGCGTAACGGACCGTAGCAATCAGCCCCAGCATTTT. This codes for CASSVTDRSNQPQHF.